Sequencing of this T cell receptor (beta chain) was carried out in a study of PD-L1 blockade in urothelial cancer. For the study at large: The analyses of blood took place 3 weeks (second dose) and 6 weeks after treatment start. A median blood sample held approximately 140,000 T cells and more than 80,000 unique TCRs.

As to time point: pretreatment peripheral blood. CDR1 MNHNS and CDR2 SASEGT come from the germline V gene. The CDR3 totals 18 residues. J was trimmed by 2 bases and V by 4 bases; bases with no gene match: 13. TCRdb's table, derived via immunoSEQ multiplex PCR, lists solely in-frame clones and lacks some. This table has around 130,000 clones, roughly 83% appearing once. Details on this clone: What it binds is unknown.

Study conclusions and caveats: Better survival was forecast by a pretreatment blood TCR clonality below the median.

This chain connects TRBV6-1 to TRBJ1-3, with 8 bases aligning to TRBD1. Sequencing used PBMCs, obtained around atezolizumab (anti-PD-L1) treatment. The TCR was taken from a man over 45 with urothelial cancer. The CDR3 DNA is TGTGCCAGCAGTGTAAACGTTCAGGGGGCCCCGGCTGGAAACACCATATATTTT. Encoded protein: CASSVNVQGAPAGNTIYF.